These T cell receptor beta chains were read from a single sample in a study of T cell repertoires in cytomegalovirus infection. TCRdb itself ran the reads through MiXCR, one entry per CDR3 protein. The table shows roughly 920,000 distinct CDR3 sequences, with less than 40% occurring only once. These TCRs are of unknown antigen specificity. This material consisted of cultured CD8+ T cells from PBMCs, taken from culture after CMV antigen stimulation. All receptors derive from a human donor in good health (CMV status not recorded). Some clones in this sample may be carry-over from other donors' samples. Both conserved end residues are part of each CDR3. The D gene is left open where the match is weak. Clone size is not always given. Where it is, it says once, few, many or a class for expanded clones.

d_gene: NA
v_gene: TRBV27
j_gene: TRBJ1-4
abundance: NA
CDR3aa: CASRGGWGNEKLFF
CDR3nt: TGTGCCTCCCGAGGAGGGTGGGGTAATGAAAAACTGTTTTTT

d_gene: NA
v_gene: TRBV11-2
j_gene: TRBJ1-1
abundance: NA
CDR3aa: CASSLGSRMFLQNTEAFF
CDR3nt: TGTGCCAGCAGCTTAGGGTCCCGCATGTTTTTACAGAACACTGAAGCTTTCTTT

d_gene: TRBD2
v_gene: TRBV19
j_gene: TRBJ2-1
abundance: few
CDR3aa: CASTVSGYSYNEQFF
CDR3nt: TGTGCCAGTACCGTTAGCGGGTACTCCTACAATGAGCAGTTCTTC

d_gene: NA
v_gene: TRBV6-1
j_gene: TRBJ2-1
abundance: many
CDR3aa: CASSEGQNWQFF
CDR3nt: TGTGCCAGCAGTGAAGGACAAAATTGGCAGTTCTTC

d_gene: NA
v_gene: TRBV7-2
j_gene: TRBJ1-2
abundance: many
CDR3aa: CASSSSANYGYTF
CDR3nt: TGTGCCAGCAGCTCCTCAGCTAACTATGGCTACACCTTC

d_gene: NA
v_gene: TRBV27
j_gene: TRBJ2-4
abundance: once
CDR3aa: CATLGVEENIQYF
CDR3nt: TGTGCCACCCTAGGGGTGGAGGAAAACATTCAGTACTTC

d_gene: NA
v_gene: TRBV6-1
j_gene: TRBJ1-2
abundance: NA
CDR3aa: CATAGTGNYGYTF
CDR3nt: TGTGCCACCGCGGGGACGGGAAACTATGGCTACACCTTC

d_gene: NA
v_gene: TRBV12-3/TRBV12-4
j_gene: TRBJ2-2
abundance: many
CDR3aa: CASSLDNTGELFF
CDR3nt: TGTGCCAGCAGTTTAGACAACACCGGGGAGCTGTTTTTT

d_gene: NA
v_gene: TRBV7-2
j_gene: TRBJ2-3
abundance: few
CDR3aa: CASSIRARPADTQYF
CDR3nt: TGTGCCAGCAGCATCAGGGCCCGGCCGGCTGATACGCAGTATTTT

d_gene: NA
v_gene: TRBV7-9
j_gene: TRBJ1-3
abundance: NA
CDR3aa: CASSLVRVTGNTIYF
CDR3nt: TGTGCCAGCAGCTTAGTGCGTGTGACTGGAAACACCATATATTTT

d_gene: NA
v_gene: TRBV12-3/TRBV12-4
j_gene: TRBJ1-1
abundance: few
CDR3aa: CASSLEGGWNTEAFF
CDR3nt: TGTGCCAGCAGTTTAGAGGGAGGTTGGAACACTGAAGCTTTCTTT

d_gene: TRBD1
v_gene: TRBV5-5
j_gene: TRBJ1-5
abundance: NA
CDR3aa: CASTPSRDRVNQPQHF
CDR3nt: TGTGCCAGCACCCCCTCCCGGGACAGGGTCAATCAGCCCCAGCATTTT

d_gene: TRBD1
v_gene: TRBV25-1
j_gene: TRBJ1-6
abundance: NA
CDR3aa: CASSESGDRGRASPLHF
CDR3nt: TGTGCCAGCAGTGAATCAGGGGACAGGGGGCGGGCTTCACCCCTCCACTTT

d_gene: NA
v_gene: TRBV6-2/TRBV6-3
j_gene: TRBJ2-1
abundance: NA
CDR3aa: CASSESTSSYNEQFF
CDR3nt: TGTGCCAGCAGTGAATCCACGAGCTCCTACAATGAGCAGTTCTTC

d_gene: NA
v_gene: TRBV4-3
j_gene: TRBJ2-2
abundance: NA
CDR3aa: CASSQLLSTGELFF
CDR3nt: TGCGCCAGCAGCCAATTATTATCCACCGGGGAGCTGTTTTTT

d_gene: TRBD2
v_gene: TRBV29-1
j_gene: TRBJ2-2
abundance: NA
CDR3aa: CSVGLAGGPVPGELFF
CDR3nt: TGCAGCGTCGGACTAGCGGGGGGGCCGGTCCCCGGGGAGCTGTTTTTT

d_gene: NA
v_gene: TRBV10-2
j_gene: TRBJ1-5
abundance: NA
CDR3aa: CASGVGAQHF
CDR3nt: TGCGCCAGCGGGGTCGGAGCCCAGCATTTT

d_gene: TRBD1
v_gene: TRBV7-9
j_gene: TRBJ2-3
abundance: many
CDR3aa: CASSLPGGPTQYF
CDR3nt: TGTGCCAGCAGCTTACCAGGGGGCCCTACGCAGTATTTT

d_gene: TRBD2
v_gene: TRBV12-3/TRBV12-4
j_gene: TRBJ2-2
abundance: few
CDR3aa: CASIPGPGTSGATATGELFF
CDR3nt: TGTGCCAGCATCCCAGGACCCGGGACTAGCGGGGCCACCGCCACCGGGGAGCTGTTTTTT

d_gene: NA
v_gene: TRBV7-2
j_gene: TRBJ2-1
abundance: many
CDR3aa: CASSFWDSSYNEQFF
CDR3nt: TGTGCCAGCAGCTTTTGGGATAGCTCCTACAATGAGCAGTTCTTC

d_gene: TRBD2
v_gene: TRBV10-3
j_gene: TRBJ2-3
abundance: few
CDR3aa: CAISEQRGGLGNTQYF
CDR3nt: TGTGCCATCAGTGAGCAACGGGGGGGCCTGGGAAATACGCAGTATTTT

d_gene: TRBD2
v_gene: TRBV5-4
j_gene: TRBJ2-1
abundance: NA
CDR3aa: CASSHPGLAGDYNEQFF
CDR3nt: TGTGCCAGCAGTCATCCCGGCTTAGCGGGGGATTACAATGAGCAGTTCTTC

d_gene: TRBD2
v_gene: TRBV7-8
j_gene: TRBJ2-1
abundance: many
CDR3aa: CASSFLAGAYNEQFF
CDR3nt: TGTGCCAGCAGTTTCCTAGCGGGGGCCTACAATGAGCAGTTCTTC

d_gene: NA
v_gene: TRBV28
j_gene: TRBJ1-5
abundance: few
CDR3aa: CASSLYLPQDLNNQPQHF
CDR3nt: TGTGCCAGCAGTTTATACCTGCCCCAGGACCTGAACAATCAGCCCCAGCATTTT

d_gene: NA
v_gene: TRBV7-8
j_gene: TRBJ2-2
abundance: NA
CDR3aa: CASIRRASRNTGELFF
CDR3nt: TGTGCCAGCATTCGAAGGGCTAGCAGAAACACCGGGGAGCTGTTTTTT

d_gene: TRBD1
v_gene: TRBV6-2/TRBV6-3
j_gene: TRBJ1-6
abundance: NA
CDR3aa: CASSSPRTGGYNSPLHF
CDR3nt: TGTGCCAGCAGTTCCCCGCGGACAGGAGGCTATAATTCACCCCTCCACTTT

d_gene: NA
v_gene: TRBV19
j_gene: TRBJ2-1
abundance: few
CDR3aa: CASSIYPAGYNEQFF
CDR3nt: TGTGCCAGTAGTATTTACCCTGCAGGCTACAATGAGCAGTTCTTC

d_gene: NA
v_gene: TRBV11-3
j_gene: TRBJ2-1
abundance: NA
CDR3aa: CASSVDRRDEQFF
CDR3nt: TGTGCCAGCAGCGTCGACAGGAGGGATGAGCAGTTCTTC

d_gene: TRBD2
v_gene: TRBV7-8
j_gene: TRBJ2-5
abundance: many
CDR3aa: CASSHSGGVQETQYF
CDR3nt: TGTGCCAGCAGCCATAGCGGGGGGGTCCAAGAGACCCAGTACTTC

d_gene: NA
v_gene: TRBV7-9
j_gene: TRBJ1-4
abundance: NA
CDR3aa: CASAQTGIREKLFF
CDR3nt: TGTGCCAGCGCCCAAACAGGGATCCGGGAAAAACTGTTTTTT

d_gene: TRBD1
v_gene: TRBV12-3/TRBV12-4
j_gene: TRBJ2-3
abundance: NA
CDR3aa: CASSLQGVADTQYF
CDR3nt: TGTGCCAGCAGTTTGCAGGGGGTGGCAGATACGCAGTATTTT

d_gene: NA
v_gene: TRBV6-2/TRBV6-3
j_gene: TRBJ1-5
abundance: many
CDR3aa: CASSYGEGIQPQHF
CDR3nt: TGTGCCAGCAGTTACGGTGAGGGAATACAGCCCCAGCATTTT

d_gene: TRBD1
v_gene: TRBV2
j_gene: TRBJ2-7
abundance: NA
CDR3aa: CATFRGDRASYEQYF
CDR3nt: TGTGCCACCTTCCGAGGGGACAGGGCCTCCTACGAGCAGTACTTC

d_gene: NA
v_gene: TRBV7-9
j_gene: TRBJ1-2
abundance: many
CDR3aa: CASSPDLPYGYTF
CDR3nt: TGTGCCAGCAGCCCGGATCTCCCCTATGGCTACACCTTC

d_gene: TRBD2
v_gene: TRBV27
j_gene: TRBJ2-1
abundance: NA
CDR3aa: CASSLGSGEISYNEQFF
CDR3nt: TGTGCCAGCAGTTTGGGTAGCGGGGAGATCTCCTACAATGAGCAGTTCTTC

d_gene: NA
v_gene: TRBV20-1
j_gene: TRBJ2-7
abundance: few
CDR3aa: CSARGTSRPYEQYF
CDR3nt: TGCAGTGCTAGAGGGACATCCCGGCCGTACGAGCAGTACTTC

d_gene: TRBD2
v_gene: TRBV6-5
j_gene: TRBJ2-7
abundance: NA
CDR3aa: CASSYSIAGGSYEQYF
CDR3nt: TGTGCCAGCAGTTACTCGATCGCGGGGGGTTCCTACGAGCAGTACTTC

d_gene: TRBD1
v_gene: TRBV7-6
j_gene: TRBJ2-1
abundance: few
CDR3aa: CASSLGVQGTYYNEQFF
CDR3nt: TGTGCCAGCAGCTTAGGCGTACAGGGGACCTACTACAATGAGCAGTTCTTC

d_gene: NA
v_gene: TRBV7-9
j_gene: TRBJ1-2
abundance: NA
CDR3aa: CASSSGRINYGYTF
CDR3nt: TGTGCCAGCAGCTCGGGCAGGATTAACTATGGCTACACCTTC

d_gene: NA
v_gene: TRBV15
j_gene: TRBJ2-1
abundance: NA
CDR3aa: CATSRVEVSEQFF
CDR3nt: TGTGCCACCAGCAGAGTTGAAGTATCGGAGCAGTTCTTC

d_gene: TRBD2
v_gene: TRBV27
j_gene: TRBJ2-5
abundance: NA
CDR3aa: CASSNLGLATQETQYF
CDR3nt: TGTGCCAGCAGTAACCTTGGACTAGCGACACAAGAGACCCAGTACTTC

d_gene: TRBD1
v_gene: TRBV5-4
j_gene: TRBJ2-7
abundance: NA
CDR3aa: CASSFRQGGFPYEQYF
CDR3nt: TGTGCCAGCAGCTTTAGACAGGGCGGATTCCCCTACGAGCAGTACTTC